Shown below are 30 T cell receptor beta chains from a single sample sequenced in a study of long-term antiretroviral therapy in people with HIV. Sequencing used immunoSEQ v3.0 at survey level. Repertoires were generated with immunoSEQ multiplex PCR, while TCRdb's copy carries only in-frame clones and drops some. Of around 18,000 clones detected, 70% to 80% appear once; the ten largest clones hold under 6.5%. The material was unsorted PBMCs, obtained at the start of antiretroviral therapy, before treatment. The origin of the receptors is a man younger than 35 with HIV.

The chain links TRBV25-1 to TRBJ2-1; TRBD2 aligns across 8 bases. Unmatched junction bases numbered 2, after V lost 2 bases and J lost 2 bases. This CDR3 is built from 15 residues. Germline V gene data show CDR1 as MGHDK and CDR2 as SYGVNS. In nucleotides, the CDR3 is TGTGCCAGCAGTGAAGCACTAGCGGCCTACAATGAGCAGTTCTTC. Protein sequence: CASSEALAAYNEQFF.

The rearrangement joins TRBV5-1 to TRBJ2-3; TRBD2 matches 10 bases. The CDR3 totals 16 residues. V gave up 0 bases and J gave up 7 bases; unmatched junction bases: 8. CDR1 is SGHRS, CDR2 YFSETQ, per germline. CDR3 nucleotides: TGCGCCAGCAGCTTGGCGGCTAGCGGGAGCCTCCATACGCAGTATTTT. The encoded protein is CASSLAASGSLHTQYF.

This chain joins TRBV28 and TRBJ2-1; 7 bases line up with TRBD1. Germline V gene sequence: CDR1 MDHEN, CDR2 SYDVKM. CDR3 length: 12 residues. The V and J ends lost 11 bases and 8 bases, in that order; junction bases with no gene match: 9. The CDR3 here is CAASGTAHEQFF. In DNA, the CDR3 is TGTGCCGCATCCGGGACAGCGCATGAGCAGTTCTTC.

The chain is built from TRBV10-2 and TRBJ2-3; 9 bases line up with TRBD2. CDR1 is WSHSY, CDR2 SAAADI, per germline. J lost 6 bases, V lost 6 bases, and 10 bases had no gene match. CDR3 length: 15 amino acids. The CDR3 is CASRTRTSEGDTQYF. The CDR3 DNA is TGCGCCAGCAGGACACGGACTAGCGAGGGGGATACGCAGTATTTT.

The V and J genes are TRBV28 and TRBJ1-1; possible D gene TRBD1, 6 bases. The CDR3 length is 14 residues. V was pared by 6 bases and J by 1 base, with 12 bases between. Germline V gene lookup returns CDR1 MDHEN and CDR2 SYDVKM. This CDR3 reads CASSSPGANTEAFF. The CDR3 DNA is TGTGCCAGCAGCTCCCCGGGGGCGAACACTGAAGCTTTCTTT. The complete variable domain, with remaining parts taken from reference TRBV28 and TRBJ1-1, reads DVKVTQSSRYLVKRTGEKVFLECVQDMDHENMFWYRQDPGLGLRLIYFSYDVKMKEKGDIPEGYSVSREKKERFSLILESASTNQTSMYLCASSSPGANTEAFFGQGTRLTVV.

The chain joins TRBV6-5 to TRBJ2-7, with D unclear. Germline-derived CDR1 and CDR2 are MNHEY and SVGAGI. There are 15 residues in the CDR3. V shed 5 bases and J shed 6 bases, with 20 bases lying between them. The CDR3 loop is CASSAATWVQPEQYF. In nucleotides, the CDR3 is TGTGCCAGCAGTGCCGCCACATGGGTACAGCCCGAGCAGTACTTC.

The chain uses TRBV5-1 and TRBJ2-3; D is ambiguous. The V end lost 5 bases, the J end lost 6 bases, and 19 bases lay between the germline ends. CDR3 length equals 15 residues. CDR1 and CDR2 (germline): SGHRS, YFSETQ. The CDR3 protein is CASRPGTLTRDTQYF. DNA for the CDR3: TGCGCCAGCAGACCGGGTACACTCACGCGGGATACGCAGTATTTT.

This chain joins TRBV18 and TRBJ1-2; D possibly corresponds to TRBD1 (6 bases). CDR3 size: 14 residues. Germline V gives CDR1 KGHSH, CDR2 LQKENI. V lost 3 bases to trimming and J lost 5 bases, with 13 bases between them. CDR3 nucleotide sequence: TGTGCCAGCTCACCCCAACGACAGGCATATGGCTACACCTTC. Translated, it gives CASSPQRQAYGYTF.

The CDR3 loop reads CASRDRTGLDTGELFF. The CDR3 region has the DNA TGCGCCAGCAGAGACCGGACAGGGCTCGACACCGGGGAGCTGTTTTTT. The chain recombines TRBV10-2 with TRBJ2-2, with 8 bases that match TRBD1. With 6 bases clipped from V and 3 bases from J, the junction kept 9 bases outside the gene matches. Per the germline V gene, CDR1 is WSHSY and CDR2 is SAAADI. The CDR3 is 16 amino acids.

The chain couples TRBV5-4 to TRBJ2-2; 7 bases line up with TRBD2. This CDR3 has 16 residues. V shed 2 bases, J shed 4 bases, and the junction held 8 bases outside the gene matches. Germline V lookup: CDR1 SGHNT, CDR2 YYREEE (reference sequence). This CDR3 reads CASSLMREIPTGELFF. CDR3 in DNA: TGTGCCAGCAGCTTAATGCGGGAGATACCCACCGGGGAGCTGTTTTTT.

The CDR3 sequence: CASRYAATSGSSYEQYF. The CDR3 DNA reads as TGTGCCAGCAGGTACGCCGCAACTAGCGGGAGTTCGTACGAGCAGTACTTC. The genes are TRBV27 and TRBJ2-7, with 11 bases identical to TRBD2. The junction had 14 bases not matched to a gene; V was cut back by 6 bases and J by 4 bases. Germline CDR1 reads MNHEY; CDR2 reads SMNVEV (reference sequence). The CDR3 consists of 17 residues.

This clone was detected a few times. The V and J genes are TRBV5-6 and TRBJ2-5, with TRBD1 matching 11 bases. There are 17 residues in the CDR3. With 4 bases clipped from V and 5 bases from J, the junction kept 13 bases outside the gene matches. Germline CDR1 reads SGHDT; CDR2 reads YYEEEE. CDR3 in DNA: TGTGCCAGCAGCGACCGGACAGGGGGCTCCCCCGGGGAGACCCAGTACTTC. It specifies CASSDRTGGSPGETQYF.

CDR3: CASSLTGGTNEKLFF. In nucleotides, the CDR3 is TGTGCCAGTAGTTTAACAGGGGGAACTAATGAAAAACTGTTTTTT. The V call is TRBV19, the J call TRBJ1-4; 8 nucleotides match TRBD1. The germline V gene has CDR1 LNHDA and CDR2 SQIVND (reference sequence). The CDR3 has 15 residues. V dropped 5 bases and J dropped 1; count of bases not matched to a gene: 3.

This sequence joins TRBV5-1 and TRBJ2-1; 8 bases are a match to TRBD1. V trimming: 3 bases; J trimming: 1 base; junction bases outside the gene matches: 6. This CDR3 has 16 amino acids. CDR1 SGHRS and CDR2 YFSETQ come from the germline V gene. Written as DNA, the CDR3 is TGCGCCAGCAGCTGGGGGACAGGTCGTTCCTACAATGAGCAGTTCTTC. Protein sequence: CASSWGTGRSYNEQFF.

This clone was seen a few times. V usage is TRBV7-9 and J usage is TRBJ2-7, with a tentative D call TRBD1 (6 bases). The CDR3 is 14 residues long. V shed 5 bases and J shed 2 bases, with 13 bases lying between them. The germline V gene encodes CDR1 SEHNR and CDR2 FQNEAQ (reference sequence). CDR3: CASSAGESPYEQYF. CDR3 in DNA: TGTGCCAGCAGCGCAGGGGAGTCCCCCTACGAGCAGTACTTC.

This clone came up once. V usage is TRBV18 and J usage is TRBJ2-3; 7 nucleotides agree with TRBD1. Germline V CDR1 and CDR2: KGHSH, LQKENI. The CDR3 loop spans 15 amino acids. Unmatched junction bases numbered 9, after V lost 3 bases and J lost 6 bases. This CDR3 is CASSPGTVFIDTQYF. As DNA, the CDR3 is TGTGCCAGCTCACCGGGGACAGTTTTTATTGATACGCAGTATTTT.

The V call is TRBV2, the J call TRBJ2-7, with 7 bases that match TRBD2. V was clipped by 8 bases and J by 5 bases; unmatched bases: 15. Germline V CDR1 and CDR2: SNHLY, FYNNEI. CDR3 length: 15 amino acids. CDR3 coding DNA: TGTGCCAGCTCCCTGTTAGCTAGCGGCGGCGACGAGCAGTACTTC. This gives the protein CASSLLASGGDEQYF.

Here the CDR3 DNA reads TGTGCCAGCAAGGGGTTCTCTGGAAACACCATATATTTT. Translating it yields CASKGFSGNTIYF. This chain links TRBV7-9 with TRBJ1-3, with D tentatively TRBD1 (5 bases). CDR1 and CDR2 (germline): SEHNR, FQNEAQ (reference sequence). This CDR3 spans 13 amino acids. Trimming took 7 bases from V and 0 from J, leaving 7 bases between them.

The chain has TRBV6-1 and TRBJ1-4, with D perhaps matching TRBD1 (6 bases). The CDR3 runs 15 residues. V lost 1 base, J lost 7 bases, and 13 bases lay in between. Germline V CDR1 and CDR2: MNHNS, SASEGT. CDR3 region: CASSEGGGGVEKLFF. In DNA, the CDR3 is TGTGCCAGCAGTGAAGGTGGAGGGGGAGTTGAAAAACTGTTTTTT.

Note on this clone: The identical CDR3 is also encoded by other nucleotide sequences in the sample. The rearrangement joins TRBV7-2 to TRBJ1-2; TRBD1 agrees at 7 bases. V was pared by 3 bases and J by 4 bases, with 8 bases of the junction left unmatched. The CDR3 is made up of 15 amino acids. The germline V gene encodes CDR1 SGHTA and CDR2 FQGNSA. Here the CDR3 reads CASSLGAGGLYGYTF. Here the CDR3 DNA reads TGTGCCAGCAGCTTGGGGGCAGGGGGACTCTATGGCTACACCTTC.

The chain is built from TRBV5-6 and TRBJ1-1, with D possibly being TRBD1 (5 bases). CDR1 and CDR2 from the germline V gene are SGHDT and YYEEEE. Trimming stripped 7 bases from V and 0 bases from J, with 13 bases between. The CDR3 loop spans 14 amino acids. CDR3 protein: CASLGGHLNTEAFF. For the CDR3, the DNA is TGTGCCAGCTTGGGAGGACACCTGAACACTGAAGCTTTCTTT.

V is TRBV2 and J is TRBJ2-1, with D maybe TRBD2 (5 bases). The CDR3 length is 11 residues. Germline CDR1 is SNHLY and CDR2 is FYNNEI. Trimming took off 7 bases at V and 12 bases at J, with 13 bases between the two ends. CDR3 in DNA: TGTGCCAGCATGGAAAGGAGGCGGCAGTTCTTC. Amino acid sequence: CASMERRRQFF.

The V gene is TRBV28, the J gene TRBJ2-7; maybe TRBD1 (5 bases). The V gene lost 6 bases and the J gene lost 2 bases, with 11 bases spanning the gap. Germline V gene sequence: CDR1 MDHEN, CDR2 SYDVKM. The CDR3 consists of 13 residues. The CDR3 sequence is CASREQAAYEQYF. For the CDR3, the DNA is TGTGCCAGCAGGGAACAGGCCGCCTACGAGCAGTACTTC.

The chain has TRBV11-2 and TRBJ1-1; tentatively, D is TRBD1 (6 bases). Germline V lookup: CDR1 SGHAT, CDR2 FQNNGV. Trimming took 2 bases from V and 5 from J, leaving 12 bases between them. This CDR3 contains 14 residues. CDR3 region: CASSLQGGGTEAFF. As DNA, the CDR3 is TGTGCCAGCAGCTTACAGGGAGGGGGTACTGAAGCTTTCTTT.

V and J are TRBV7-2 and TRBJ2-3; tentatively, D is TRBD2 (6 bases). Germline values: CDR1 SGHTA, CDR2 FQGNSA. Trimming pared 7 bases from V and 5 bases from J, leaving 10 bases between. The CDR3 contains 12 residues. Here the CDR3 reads CASNWGVDTQYF. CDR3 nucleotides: TGTGCCAGCAACTGGGGGGTAGATACGCAGTATTTT.

CDR3 sequence reads: CASSVADRAGNTIYF. In DNA, the CDR3 is TGTGCCAGCAGCGTAGCGGACAGGGCTGGAAACACCATATATTTT. This chain connects TRBV9 to TRBJ1-3; 8 bases agree with TRBD1. CDR3 size: 15 residues. Losses at the gene ends were 0 bases for V and 2 bases for J; bases not matched to a gene: 1. Per the germline V gene, CDR1 is SGDLS and CDR2 is YYNGEE.

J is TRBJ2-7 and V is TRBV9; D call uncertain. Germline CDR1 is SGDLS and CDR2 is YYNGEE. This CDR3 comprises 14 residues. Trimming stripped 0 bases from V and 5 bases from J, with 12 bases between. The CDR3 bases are TGTGCCAGCAGCGTAGGGGTAACGGCAAACGAGCAGTACTTC. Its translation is CASSVGVTANEQYF.

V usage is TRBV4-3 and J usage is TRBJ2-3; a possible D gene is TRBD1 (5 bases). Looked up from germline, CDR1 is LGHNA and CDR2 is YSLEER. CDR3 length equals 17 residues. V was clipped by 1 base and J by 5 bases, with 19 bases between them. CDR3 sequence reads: CASSQVGPGLVGDTQYF. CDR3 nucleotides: TGCGCCAGCAGCCAAGTTGGCCCAGGGTTGGTAGGAGATACGCAGTATTTT.

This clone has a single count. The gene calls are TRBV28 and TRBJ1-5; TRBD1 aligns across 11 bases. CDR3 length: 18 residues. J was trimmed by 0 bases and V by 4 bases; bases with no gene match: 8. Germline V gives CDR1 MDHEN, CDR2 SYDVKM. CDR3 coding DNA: TGTGCCAGCAGTTACCGGGACAGGGGGATTTATAGCAATCAGCCCCAGCATTTT. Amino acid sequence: CASSYRDRGIYSNQPQHF.

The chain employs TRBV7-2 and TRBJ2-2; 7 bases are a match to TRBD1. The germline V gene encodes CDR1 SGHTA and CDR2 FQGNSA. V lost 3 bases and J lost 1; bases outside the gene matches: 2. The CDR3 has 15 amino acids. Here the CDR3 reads CASSFDRENTGELFF. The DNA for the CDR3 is TGTGCCAGCAGCTTCGACAGGGAGAACACCGGGGAGCTGTTTTTT.